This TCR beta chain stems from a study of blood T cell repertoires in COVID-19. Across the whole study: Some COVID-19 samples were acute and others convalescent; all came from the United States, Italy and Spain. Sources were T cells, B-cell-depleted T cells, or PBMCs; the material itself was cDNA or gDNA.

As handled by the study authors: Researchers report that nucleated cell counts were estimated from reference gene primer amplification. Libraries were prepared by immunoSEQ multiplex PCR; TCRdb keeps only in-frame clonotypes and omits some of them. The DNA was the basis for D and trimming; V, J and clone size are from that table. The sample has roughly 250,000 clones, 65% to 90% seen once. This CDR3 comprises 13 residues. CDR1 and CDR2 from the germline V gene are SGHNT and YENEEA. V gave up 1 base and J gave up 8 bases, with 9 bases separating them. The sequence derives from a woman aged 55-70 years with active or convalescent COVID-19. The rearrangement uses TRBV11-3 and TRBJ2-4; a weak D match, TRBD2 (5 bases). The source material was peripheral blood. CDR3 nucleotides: TGTGCCAGCAGCTTAGGGGGAGCTGACATTCAGTACTTC. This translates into CASSLGGADIQYF.